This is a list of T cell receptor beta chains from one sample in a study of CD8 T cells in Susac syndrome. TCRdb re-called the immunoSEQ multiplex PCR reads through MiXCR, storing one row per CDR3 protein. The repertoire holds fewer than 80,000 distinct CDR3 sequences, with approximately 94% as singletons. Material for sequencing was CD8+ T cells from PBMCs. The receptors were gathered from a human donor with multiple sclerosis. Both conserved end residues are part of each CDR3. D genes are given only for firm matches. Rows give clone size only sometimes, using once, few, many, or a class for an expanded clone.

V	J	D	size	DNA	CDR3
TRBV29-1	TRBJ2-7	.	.	TGCAGCGCTATAGGGGTCTACGAGCAGTACTTC	CSAIGVYEQYF
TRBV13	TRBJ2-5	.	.	TGTGCCAGCAGCTTAGCAGGACAGCAAGAGACCCAGTACTTC	CASSLAGQQETQYF
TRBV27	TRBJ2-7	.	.	TGTGCCAGCAGTTTAAAGGGCGGGGCCTACGAGCAGTACTTC	CASSLKGGAYEQYF
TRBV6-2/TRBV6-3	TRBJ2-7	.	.	TGTGCCAGCCGAACACGGGACAATTCCTACGAGCAGTACTTC	CASRTRDNSYEQYF
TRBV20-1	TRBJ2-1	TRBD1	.	TGCAGTGCTAGTTCCCGGGACAGGGCGTACAATGAGCAGTTCTTC	CSASSRDRAYNEQFF
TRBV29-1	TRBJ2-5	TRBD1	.	TGCAGCACGTCAGGGGGCCTCCAAGAGACCCAGTACTTC	CSTSGGLQETQYF
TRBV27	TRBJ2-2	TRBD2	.	TGTGCCACCACTAGCGAAGAGTACACCGGGGAGCTGTTTTTT	CATTSEEYTGELFF
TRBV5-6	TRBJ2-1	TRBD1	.	TGTGCCAGCAGCTTGATCCAGGGGGTTAACAATGAGCAGTTCTTC	CASSLIQGVNNEQFF
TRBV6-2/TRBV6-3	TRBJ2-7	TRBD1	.	TGTGCCAGCAGCCTCATTGGGAGACAGGGGGCCATTCGTGGGTACGAGCAGTACTTC	CASSLIGRQGAIRGYEQYF
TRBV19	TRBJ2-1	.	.	TGTGCCAGTGGGTTAAGTTCCTACAATGAGCAGTTCTTC	CASGLSSYNEQFF
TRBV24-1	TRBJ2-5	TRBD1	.	TGTGCCACCACCGACAGGGATCAAGAGACCCAGTACTTC	CATTDRDQETQYF
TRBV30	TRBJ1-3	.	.	TGTGCCTGGAGGGGGTCGGTGGGAAACACCATATATTTT	CAWRGSVGNTIYF
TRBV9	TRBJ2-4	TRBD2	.	TGTGCCAGCAGCGTAGAGGAGACTAGCGGAGCTCTAGCCAAAAACATTCAGTACTTC	CASSVEETSGALAKNIQYF
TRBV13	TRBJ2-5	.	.	TGTGCCAGCAGCTTAGACGGGGGCCAAGAGACCCAGTACTTC	CASSLDGGQETQYF
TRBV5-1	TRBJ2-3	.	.	TGCGCCAGCAGCCGTTTCGGTGCGCCAGATACGCAGTATTTT	CASSRFGAPDTQYF
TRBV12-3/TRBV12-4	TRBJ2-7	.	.	TGTGCCAGCACCCTCGGAGGGGGTAGGTACGAGCAGTACTTC	CASTLGGGRYEQYF
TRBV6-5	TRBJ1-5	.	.	TGTGCCAGCAGTTACTCGGTCTATAGCAATCAGCCCCAGCATTTT	CASSYSVYSNQPQHF
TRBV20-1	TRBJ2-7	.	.	TGCAGTGCTCGGGGAGAAGGGGAGCAGTACTTC	CSARGEGEQYF
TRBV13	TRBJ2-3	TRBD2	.	TGTGCCAGCAGCGGAGTCTTAGGGACTAGCGGGGGGAGTACAGATACGCAGTATTTT	CASSGVLGTSGGSTDTQYF
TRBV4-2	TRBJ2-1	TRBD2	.	TGTGCCAGCAGCCAAGATTGGAGCGGGAGGGGTGAGCAGTTCTTC	CASSQDWSGRGEQFF
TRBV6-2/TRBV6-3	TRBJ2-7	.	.	TGTGCCAGCAGCTATGCCTACGAGCAGTACTTC	CASSYAYEQYF
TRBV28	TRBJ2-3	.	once	TGTGCCAGCATCCTTCAACAGCTGGGCACAGATACGCAGTATTTT	CASILQQLGTDTQYF
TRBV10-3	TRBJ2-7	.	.	TGTGCCATCAGTGAGACTGTGGACGAGCAGTACTTC	CAISETVDEQYF
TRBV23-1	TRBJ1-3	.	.	TGCGCCAGCAGTTCGGTGTCTGGAAACACCATATATTTT	CASSSVSGNTIYF
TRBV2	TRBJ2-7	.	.	TGTGCCAGCATGGGGGGTCCCTACGAGCAGTACTTC	CASMGGPYEQYF
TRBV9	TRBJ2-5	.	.	TGTGCCAGCAGCGTCCCCGGGACACAAGAGACCCAGTACTTC	CASSVPGTQETQYF